The rows below give T cell receptor beta chains drawn from one sample of a study of human T cells and chemical hapten exposure. Each CDR3 protein gets one entry after TCRdb re-called the RACE reads with MiXCR. The data show approximately 72,000 distinct CDR3 sequences, 8.5% to 14% seen once. Sequencing used whole blood, obtained in connection with sensitization to the hapten diphenylcyclopropenone (DPC). The receptors were gathered from a woman aged 45-60 years with alopecia areata. Some clones in this sample may be carry-over from other donors' samples. CDR3s include the opening cysteine and the closing phenylalanine or tryptophan. The order of the fields is clone size, D gene, V gene, J gene, CDR3 DNA, CDR3 protein. The D gene is left open where the match is weak. Not all rows give a size; the values are once, few, many and, for expanded clones, a class.

many	-	TRBV4-3	TRBJ1-4	TGCGCCAGCAGCCAACATATACAGGGCGGGAATGAAAAACTGTTTTTT	CASSQHIQGGNEKLFF
-	TRBD1	TRBV9	TRBJ2-7	TGTGCCAGCAGCGTAAGGCCCGGGACAGGGGCCTACGAGCAGTACTTC	CASSVRPGTGAYEQYF
-	-	TRBV2	TRBJ2-7	TGTGCCAGCACCCTCGCGCGGGACCAGGTCTACGAGCAGTACTTC	CASTLARDQVYEQYF
-	TRBD1	TRBV12-3/TRBV12-4	TRBJ2-7	TGTGCCAGCAGCCTGACAGGGTCCGGCTACGAGCAGTACTTC	CASSLTGSGYEQYF
-	-	TRBV18	TRBJ1-1	TGTGCCAGCTCACCACCGAATGGCAGGGAGAACACTGAAGCTTTCTTT	CASSPPNGRENTEAFF
many	-	TRBV6-2/TRBV6-3	TRBJ1-5	TGTGCCAGCAGCCTAGGAATTTCGGGCAATCAGCCCCAGCATTTT	CASSLGISGNQPQHF
-	-	TRBV29-1	TRBJ2-5	TGCAGCGTTTCCTACCAAGAGACCCAGTACTTC	CSVSYQETQYF
many	-	TRBV7-9	TRBJ2-3	TGTGCCAGCAGCTTAAACCCAGATACGCAGTATTTT	CASSLNPDTQYF
many	-	TRBV4-3	TRBJ1-6	TGCGCCAGCAGCCAGGCGGGGGGCGCGACACCCCTCCACTTT	CASSQAGGATPLHF
few	TRBD2	TRBV2	TRBJ2-7	TGTGCCAGCAGGACTAGCGGGAGTTACGAGCAGTACTTC	CASRTSGSYEQYF